One sample yielded the 20 T cell receptor beta chains listed below, sequenced in a study of blood T cell repertoires in COVID-19. Libraries were prepared by immunoSEQ multiplex PCR; TCRdb keeps only in-frame clonotypes and omits some of them. Among approximately 300,000 clones, about four fifths were seen once, and the ten largest hold approximately 1.1%. What was sequenced was peripheral blood. These receptors came from a woman aged 45 to 65 with acute or convalescent COVID-19.

The chain employs TRBV5-1 and TRBJ1-2; D may be TRBD1 (5 bases). The CDR3 contains 15 residues. Trimming took off 0 bases at V and 2 bases at J, with 11 bases between the two ends. CDR1 is SGHRS and CDR2 is YFSETQ in the germline V gene. As DNA, the CDR3 is TGCGCCAGCAGCTTGGAAGGGGTCGGGAACTATGGCTACACCTTC. It translates to CASSLEGVGNYGYTF.

V usage is TRBV19 and J usage is TRBJ1-2, with D possibly being TRBD1 (5 bases). V lost 7 bases to trimming and J lost 7 bases, with 28 bases between them. The CDR3 sequence is 17 residues long. Germline CDR1 and CDR2: LNHDA and SQIVND (reference sequence). The CDR3 sequence is CASTQKRQKKSPLGYTF. DNA of the CDR3: TGTGCCAGTACCCAAAAAAGACAGAAGAAGAGTCCGCTTGGCTACACCTTC.

This chain links TRBV6-2 or TRBV6-3 with TRBJ2-3; no firm D call. Germline loops: CDR1 MNHEY, CDR2 SVGEGT. V was pared by 6 bases and J by 7 bases, with 11 bases between. This CDR3 comprises 12 residues. The CDR3 sequence is CASSPLTNTQYF. DNA of the CDR3: TGTGCCAGCAGCCCTTTAACAAATACGCAGTATTTT.

The chain combines TRBV9 with TRBJ2-7; 7 nucleotides match TRBD1. The CDR3 sequence is 14 residues long. V lost 4 bases to trimming and J lost 2 bases; unmatched junction nucleotides: 6. From germline, CDR1 is SGDLS and CDR2 YYNGEE. The CDR3 coding sequence is TGTGCCAGCAGCTCCACGACAGGGCCCTACGAGCAGTACTTC. It codes for CASSSTTGPYEQYF. The full variable domain, its missing parts supplied by reference TRBV9 and TRBJ2-7, is DSGVTQTPKHLITATGQRVTLRCSPRSGDLSVYWYQQSLDQGLQFLIQYYNGEERAKGNILERFSAQQFPDLHSELNLSSLELGDSALYFCASSSTTGPYEQYFGPGTRLTVT.

The V and J genes are TRBV7-2 and TRBJ2-2; no clear D. Per the germline V gene, CDR1 is SGHTA and CDR2 is FQGNSA. The CDR3 totals 12 residues. Trimming cost V 4 bases and J 5 bases, with 5 bases left between them. This CDR3 is CASSYTTGELFF. The DNA of the CDR3 is TGTGCCAGCAGCTATACAACCGGGGAGCTGTTTTTT.

The CDR3 DNA reads TGTGCCAGCAGCCCTCTAGCGGCTAGCACAGATACGCAGTATTTT. Translating gives CASSPLAASTDTQYF. The V and J genes are TRBV7-2 and TRBJ2-3, with 7 nucleotides matching TRBD2. V lost 5 bases, J lost 0 bases, and 5 bases stayed unmatched. In germline, CDR1 is SGHTA, CDR2 FQGNSA. The CDR3 extends over 15 amino acids.

V is TRBV2 and J is TRBJ2-1; D is possibly TRBD2 (5 bases). The CDR3 is 13 amino acids. Trimming took 0 bases from V and 10 from J, leaving 10 bases between them. CDR1 SNHLY and CDR2 FYNNEI come from the germline V gene. The DNA for the CDR3 is TGTGCCAGCAGTGAAGCAGCGGCGGGCGAGCAGTTCTTC. It translates to CASSEAAAGEQFF.

This clone came up once. The same CDR3 also results from other DNA sequences found in this sample. The chain has TRBV7-2 and TRBJ1-2; D remains unclear. Germline-derived CDR1 and CDR2 are SGHTA and FQGNSA. The V end lost 1 base, the J end lost 0 bases, and 3 bases lay between the germline ends. CDR3 length equals 13 residues. The CDR3 nucleotides read TGTGCCAGCAGCTTAGACACTAACTATGGCTACACCTTC. It is translated as CASSLDTNYGYTF.

The rearrangement links TRBV9 to TRBJ1-5; possible D gene TRBD1, 6 bases. V lost 4 bases, J lost 3 bases, and 14 bases lay in between. Germline V lookup: CDR1 SGDLS, CDR2 YYNGEE. The CDR3 consists of 15 residues. In DNA form, the CDR3 reads TGTGCCAGCAGCTCAGGGGCAGACCCCAATCAGCCCCAGCATTTT. Protein product: CASSSGADPNQPQHF.

This chain uses TRBV9 with TRBJ2-3, with 8 bases identical to TRBD2. CDR3 size: 16 residues. J lost 1 base, V lost 2 bases, and 6 bases had no gene match. Germline V CDR1 and CDR2: SGDLS, YYNGEE. CDR3 DNA sequence: TGTGCCAGCAGCGTGTCCGGGAGGGCGGGCACAGATACGCAGTATTTT. The encoded protein is CASSVSGRAGTDTQYF. The whole variable domain, filled in from reference TRBV9 and TRBJ2-3, reads DSGVTQTPKHLITATGQRVTLRCSPRSGDLSVYWYQQSLDQGLQFLIQYYNGEERAKGNILERFSAQQFPDLHSELNLSSLELGDSALYFCASSVSGRAGTDTQYFGPGTRLTVL.

This sequence joins TRBV6-1 and TRBJ1-3; possibly TRBD1 for D (5 bases). V lost 4 bases, J lost 2 bases, and 15 bases lay in between. The CDR3 is 16 residues long. The germline CDR1 and CDR2 sequences are MNHNS and SASEGT. The chain's CDR3 is CASSALFQGTGNTIYF. CDR3 DNA: TGTGCCAGCAGTGCCCTATTTCAGGGAACTGGAAACACCATATATTTT.

The rearrangement joins TRBV7-3 to TRBJ2-1; the D gene is possibly TRBD1 (6 bases). Germline CDR1 SGHTA, CDR2 FQGTGA. There are 14 residues in the CDR3. Deletions cut 4 bases from V and 8 bases from J, with 15 bases between. CDR3 bases: TGTGCCAGCAGCTCCGAACAGGGATTCTATGAGCAGTTCTTC. It is translated as CASSSEQGFYEQFF.

On this clone: This sample includes further DNA sequences coding for the same CDR3. The V and J genes are TRBV19 and TRBJ1-5; D is perhaps TRBD1 (6 bases). V dropped 5 bases and J dropped 6 bases, with 11 bases sitting between them. CDR3 size: 13 residues. Germline lookup yields CDR1 LNHDA and CDR2 SQIVND (reference sequence). In DNA form, the CDR3 reads TGTGCCAGTAGTCAACAGGGCGGTCAGCCCCAGCATTTT. Protein: CASSQQGGQPQHF.

The gene calls are TRBV10-3 and TRBJ1-5; D gene uncertain. Germline CDR1 reads ENHRY; CDR2 reads SYGVKD. The V gene lost 2 bases and the J gene lost 0 bases, with 11 bases spanning the gap. CDR3 length: 16 residues. CDR3 DNA: TGTGCCATCAGTGAGGCGGCAGCCTATAGCAATCAGCCCCAGCATTTT. Translating it yields CAISEAAAYSNQPQHF.

Of note for this clone: Its ends do not fully match the called genes, so a read error is possible. The chain has TRBV9 and TRBJ2-7, with 7 bases fitting TRBD2. The CDR3 consists of 14 residues. CDR1 is SGDLS and CDR2 is YYNGEE in the germline V gene. The CDR3 DNA reads TGTGCCAGCAGCGTAGGCGGGGGAGAAGGCGAGCAGTATTTC. This translates into CASSVGGGEGEQYF.

The count of this clone is one. As DNA, the CDR3 is TGTGCCAGCAGCCAAGAGGGGACGGGGGACTATGGCTACACCTTC. As protein: CASSQEGTGDYGYTF. The chain uses TRBV3-1 (or the pseudogene TRBV3-2) and TRBJ1-2, with a weak D call TRBD1 (5 bases). The germline V gene has CDR1 LGHDT and CDR2 YNNKEL (reference sequence). The CDR3 extends over 15 amino acids. Trimming removed 0 bases from V and 3 bases from J, with 11 bases in between.

This sequence joins TRBV27 and TRBJ2-7, with 11 positions matching TRBD1. There are 14 residues in the CDR3. Germline loops: CDR1 MNHEY, CDR2 SMNVEV (reference sequence). V lost 6 bases to trimming and J lost 1 base; unmatched junction nucleotides: 2. DNA for the CDR3: TGTGCCAGCAGAGGGGACAGGGGGTCCTACGAGCAGTACTTC. Translation gives CASRGDRGSYEQYF.

This chain connects TRBV29-1 to TRBJ1-2; TRBD1 matches 7 bases. CDR3 length: 13 residues. Trimming cost V 3 bases and J 2 bases; bases outside gene matches: 3. From germline, CDR1 is SQVTM and CDR2 ANQGSEA. The CDR3 loop is CSVDRGANYGYTF. CDR3 in DNA: TGCAGCGTTGACAGGGGGGCCAACTATGGCTACACCTTC.

V usage is TRBV7-9 and J usage is TRBJ2-5; 7 nucleotides match TRBD2. Trimming removed 1 base from V and 9 bases from J; junction bases left unmatched: 8. Per germline, CDR1 SEHNR and CDR2 FQNEAQ (reference sequence). The CDR3 has 14 amino acids. The CDR3 DNA is TGTGCCAGCAGCTTAGGCGCGGGAGTAGGTTCCCAGTACTTC. It specifies CASSLGAGVGSQYF.

The V and J genes are TRBV5-5 and TRBJ2-1, with D possibly being TRBD1 (5 bases). Germline V CDR1 and CDR2: SGHKS, YYEKEE (reference sequence). CDR3 length equals 15 residues. The ends were cut back, 6 bases at V and 0 bases at J, with 13 bases in the middle. The CDR3 sequence is CASTPGANSYNEQFF. The CDR3 DNA reads TGTGCCAGCACCCCTGGGGCCAACTCCTACAATGAGCAGTTCTTC.